This is a list of T cell receptor beta chains from one sample in a study of cytomegalovirus exposure and HLA in healthy donors. Assay: immunoSEQ multiplex PCR; the TCRdb copy retains only in-frame clones and omits some. Of some 100,000 clones listed, over 75% are singletons. Sequencing was done on a sample of PBMCs. These receptors came from a girl aged 2-9 years in good health and CMV-seropositive. Each CDR3 is given with its conserved first and last residue. A D gene is named only where the DNA matches it firmly. Expanded clones get a size class; other rows say once, few or many, or leave the size out.

cdr3_aa: CASNSQPEGNQPQHF
cdr3_nt: TGTGCCAGCAATTCCCAACCGGAGGGCAATCAGCCCCAGCATTTT
v_call: TRBV6-1
d_call: .
clone_size: few
j_call: TRBJ1-5

cdr3_aa: CASSYTFTDTQYF
cdr3_nt: TGTGCCAGCAGTTACACATTCACAGATACGCAGTATTTT
v_call: TRBV6-5
d_call: .
clone_size: .
j_call: TRBJ2-3

cdr3_aa: CASSPTGYQPQHF
cdr3_nt: TGCGCCAGCAGCCCCACGGGGTATCAGCCCCAGCATTTT
v_call: TRBV4-1
d_call: .
clone_size: .
j_call: TRBJ1-5

cdr3_aa: CASSGVGLASADTQYF
cdr3_nt: TGTGCCAGTAGTGGGGTGGGACTAGCTTCGGCAGATACGCAGTATTTT
v_call: TRBV19
d_call: TRBD2
clone_size: few
j_call: TRBJ2-3

cdr3_aa: CASSPGTEYEQYF
cdr3_nt: TGTGCCAGCAGCCCAGGGACAGAGTACGAGCAGTACTTC
v_call: TRBV7-6
d_call: TRBD1
clone_size: .
j_call: TRBJ2-7

cdr3_aa: CASSSSGQGLGGTEAFF
cdr3_nt: TGCGCCAGCAGCTCCTCGGGACAGGGCTTGGGGGGGACTGAAGCTTTCTTT
v_call: TRBV5-1
d_call: TRBD1
clone_size: .
j_call: TRBJ1-1

cdr3_aa: CASSIVLAAAYEQYF
cdr3_nt: TGTGCCAGTAGTATAGTTCTAGCTGCTGCCTACGAGCAGTACTTC
v_call: TRBV19
d_call: .
clone_size: medium-sized
j_call: TRBJ2-7

cdr3_aa: CASSLSTGRVSEAFF
cdr3_nt: TGTGCCAGCAGTTTATCTACAGGGAGGGTTTCGGAAGCTTTCTTT
v_call: TRBV27
d_call: .
clone_size: .
j_call: TRBJ1-1

cdr3_aa: CSVDETGDTEAFF
cdr3_nt: TGCAGCGTTGATGAGACAGGGGACACTGAAGCTTTCTTT
v_call: TRBV29-1
d_call: TRBD1
clone_size: .
j_call: TRBJ1-1

cdr3_aa: CASSSPAGGTYEQYF
cdr3_nt: TGTGCCAGCAGTTCCCCAGCAGGGGGCACCTACGAGCAGTACTTC
v_call: TRBV6-5
d_call: TRBD1
clone_size: .
j_call: TRBJ2-7

cdr3_aa: CASSQDGEGRAGELFF
cdr3_nt: TGCGCCAGCAGCCAAGACGGGGAGGGTAGGGCCGGGGAGCTGTTTTTT
v_call: TRBV4-1
d_call: TRBD2
clone_size: few
j_call: TRBJ2-2

cdr3_aa: CASSSEGGKNSPLHF
cdr3_nt: TGTGCCAGCAGCTCCGAAGGCGGAAAGAATTCACCCCTCCACTTT
v_call: TRBV7-2
d_call: .
clone_size: .
j_call: TRBJ1-6

cdr3_aa: CASSKWSSSGTEAFF
cdr3_nt: TGTGCCAGCAGCAAATGGAGCTCATCGGGCACTGAAGCTTTCTTT
v_call: TRBV9
d_call: .
clone_size: .
j_call: TRBJ1-1

cdr3_aa: CASSPSGTGGWGPEAFF
cdr3_nt: TGTGCCAGCAGTCCCTCCGGGACAGGGGGCTGGGGACCTGAAGCTTTCTTT
v_call: TRBV28
d_call: TRBD1
clone_size: .
j_call: TRBJ1-1

cdr3_aa: CASSNSVRGHQPQHF
cdr3_nt: TGTGCCAGTAGTAACAGTGTAAGGGGGCATCAGCCCCAGCATTTT
v_call: TRBV19
d_call: TRBD1
clone_size: .
j_call: TRBJ1-5

cdr3_aa: CASSERHSGTYEQYF
cdr3_nt: TGTGCCAGCAGCGAACGCCACTCCGGGACCTACGAGCAGTACTTC
v_call: TRBV7-2
d_call: .
clone_size: .
j_call: TRBJ2-7

cdr3_aa: CSVEVVCCGLAGGTSTDTQYF
cdr3_nt: TGCAGCGTTGAAGTCGTCTGCTGTGGACTAGCGGGAGGGACTAGCACAGATACGCAGTATTTT
v_call: TRBV29-1
d_call: TRBD2
clone_size: .
j_call: TRBJ2-3

cdr3_aa: CASSLSRASTWVHTEAFF
cdr3_nt: TGTGCCAGCAGCCTATCCCGTGCGTCGACATGGGTCCACACTGAAGCTTTCTTT
v_call: TRBV28
d_call: .
clone_size: .
j_call: TRBJ1-1

cdr3_aa: CASSLQGQGTQQYF
cdr3_nt: TGTGCCAGCAGCCTTCAGGGACAGGGGACTCAGCAGTACTTC
v_call: TRBV7-9
d_call: TRBD1
clone_size: .
j_call: TRBJ2-7

cdr3_aa: CASRGLADDNEQFF
cdr3_nt: TGTGCCAGCAGAGGGCTAGCGGATGACAATGAGCAGTTCTTC
v_call: TRBV7-6
d_call: TRBD2
clone_size: .
j_call: TRBJ2-1

cdr3_aa: CSVYGLAGDKGSYEQYF
cdr3_nt: TGCAGCGTATACGGACTAGCGGGGGATAAGGGCTCCTACGAGCAGTACTTC
v_call: TRBV29-1
d_call: TRBD2
clone_size: .
j_call: TRBJ2-7

cdr3_aa: CASSQELGTGVHNYGYTF
cdr3_nt: TGCGCCAGCAGCCAAGAACTCGGGACAGGTGTCCATAACTATGGCTACACCTTC
v_call: TRBV4-3
d_call: TRBD1
clone_size: .
j_call: TRBJ1-2

cdr3_aa: CASTRRVPGELFF
cdr3_nt: TGTGCCAGCACCCGCAGGGTCCCCGGGGAGCTGTTTTTT
v_call: TRBV28
d_call: .
clone_size: .
j_call: TRBJ2-2

cdr3_aa: CASSLQGQGARGYTF
cdr3_nt: TGTGCCAGCAGTTTACAGGGACAGGGGGCGAGAGGCTACACCTTC
v_call: TRBV28
d_call: TRBD1
clone_size: .
j_call: TRBJ1-2

cdr3_aa: CAWTVQGINTEAFF
cdr3_nt: TGTGCCTGGACTGTTCAGGGGATCAACACTGAAGCTTTCTTT
v_call: TRBV30
d_call: .
clone_size: .
j_call: TRBJ1-1

cdr3_aa: CASSRSGTGATEAFF
cdr3_nt: TGTGCCAGCAGCCGCTCCGGGACAGGGGCCACTGAAGCTTTCTTT
v_call: TRBV7-9
d_call: TRBD1
clone_size: .
j_call: TRBJ1-1

cdr3_aa: CASSLNWRSEQFF
cdr3_nt: TGTGCCAGCAGCTTAAATTGGAGGAGTGAGCAGTTCTTC
v_call: TRBV5-8
d_call: .
clone_size: few
j_call: TRBJ2-1

cdr3_aa: CASSLSPTGVNTEAFF
cdr3_nt: TGTGCCAGCAGTTTATCCCCAACCGGGGTGAACACTGAAGCTTTCTTT
v_call: TRBV28
d_call: .
clone_size: .
j_call: TRBJ1-1

cdr3_aa: CASSSRGTSGSPHEQYF
cdr3_nt: TGTGCCAGCAGCTCCCGAGGGACTAGCGGGAGCCCCCACGAGCAGTACTTC
v_call: TRBV9
d_call: TRBD2
clone_size: .
j_call: TRBJ2-7

cdr3_aa: CASSREPGQGSSDYGYTF
cdr3_nt: TGTGCCAGCAGCCGAGAACCGGGACAGGGGAGTAGCGACTATGGCTACACCTTC
v_call: TRBV7-2
d_call: TRBD1
clone_size: .
j_call: TRBJ1-2

cdr3_aa: CASTNTDTQYF
cdr3_nt: TGTGCCAGCACCAACACAGATACGCAGTATTTT
v_call: TRBV6-5
d_call: .
clone_size: few
j_call: TRBJ2-3

cdr3_aa: CASRDGGLSHEQYF
cdr3_nt: TGTGCCAGCAGGGACGGGGGACTTTCACACGAGCAGTACTTC
v_call: TRBV28
d_call: .
clone_size: .
j_call: TRBJ2-7

cdr3_aa: CAWSGNTIPNYGYTF
cdr3_nt: TGTGCCTGGAGCGGGAACACGATTCCTAACTATGGCTACACCTTC
v_call: TRBV30
d_call: .
clone_size: .
j_call: TRBJ1-2

cdr3_aa: CASSPGTSGNIGEQYF
cdr3_nt: TGCGCCAGCAGCCCCGGGACTAGCGGGAACATAGGAGAGCAGTACTTC
v_call: TRBV5-1
d_call: TRBD2
clone_size: .
j_call: TRBJ2-7

cdr3_aa: CASSSASGEYEQYF
cdr3_nt: TGTGCCAGCAGTTCGGCTAGCGGAGAGTACGAGCAGTACTTC
v_call: TRBV6-1
d_call: TRBD2
clone_size: .
j_call: TRBJ2-7

cdr3_aa: CASSPPQGTLRGQPQHF
cdr3_nt: TGTGCCAGCAGCCCACCACAGGGGACGTTGCGCGGTCAGCCCCAGCATTTT
v_call: TRBV28
d_call: TRBD1
clone_size: .
j_call: TRBJ1-5

cdr3_aa: CASSSPVFGTSSPLNEQFF
cdr3_nt: TGTGCCAGCAGCTCGCCTGTATTCGGGACTAGCAGCCCGCTCAATGAGCAGTTCTTC
v_call: TRBV5-5
d_call: TRBD2
clone_size: .
j_call: TRBJ2-1

cdr3_aa: CASSLNTLYYNEQFF
cdr3_nt: TGTGCCAGCAGCTTAAACACCCTTTACTACAATGAGCAGTTCTTC
v_call: TRBV7-9
d_call: .
clone_size: .
j_call: TRBJ2-1

cdr3_aa: CASRPLTGMETQYF
cdr3_nt: TGTGCCAGCAGACCCCTGACAGGGATGGAGACCCAGTACTTC
v_call: TRBV5-6
d_call: TRBD1
clone_size: .
j_call: TRBJ2-5

cdr3_aa: CASSSEFQTEAFF
cdr3_nt: TGTGCCAGCAGTTCCGAATTTCAGACTGAAGCTTTCTTT
v_call: TRBV6-5
d_call: .
clone_size: .
j_call: TRBJ1-1

cdr3_aa: CASGRGGLSGNTIYF
cdr3_nt: TGTGCCAGTGGCCGGGGTGGCCTCTCTGGAAACACCATATATTTT
v_call: TRBV6-1
d_call: .
clone_size: .
j_call: TRBJ1-3

cdr3_aa: CAWSVTWRETQYNEQFF
cdr3_nt: TGTGCCTGGAGTGTAACTTGGCGGGAGACCCAGTACAATGAGCAGTTCTTC
v_call: TRBV30
d_call: TRBD2
clone_size: .
j_call: TRBJ2-1

cdr3_aa: CASSRGADTDTQYF
cdr3_nt: TGTGCCAGCAGCCGCGGGGCAGACACAGATACGCAGTATTTT
v_call: TRBV6-4
d_call: .
clone_size: few
j_call: TRBJ2-3

cdr3_aa: CASSFEDSLNQPQHF
cdr3_nt: TGCGCCAGCAGCTTTGAGGACAGCCTCAATCAGCCTCAGCATTTT
v_call: TRBV5-1
d_call: .
clone_size: .
j_call: TRBJ1-5

cdr3_aa: CASSTGTGGRTYTIYF
cdr3_nt: TGTGCCAGCAGCACCGGGACAGGGGGCCGTACATACACCATATATTTT
v_call: TRBV28
d_call: TRBD1
clone_size: .
j_call: TRBJ1-3

cdr3_aa: CASSPLGREEQYF
cdr3_nt: TGTGCCAGCAGCCCCCTGGGCAGAGAGGAGCAGTACTTC
v_call: TRBV9
d_call: .
clone_size: .
j_call: TRBJ2-7

cdr3_aa: CASSFGTGEYNEQFF
cdr3_nt: TGTGCCAGTAGTTTTGGGACAGGGGAATACAATGAGCAGTTCTTC
v_call: TRBV19
d_call: TRBD1
clone_size: .
j_call: TRBJ2-1

cdr3_aa: CSVPAGGPIGELFF
cdr3_nt: TGCAGCGTCCCAGCGGGAGGGCCTATCGGGGAGCTGTTTTTT
v_call: TRBV29-1
d_call: TRBD2
clone_size: .
j_call: TRBJ2-2